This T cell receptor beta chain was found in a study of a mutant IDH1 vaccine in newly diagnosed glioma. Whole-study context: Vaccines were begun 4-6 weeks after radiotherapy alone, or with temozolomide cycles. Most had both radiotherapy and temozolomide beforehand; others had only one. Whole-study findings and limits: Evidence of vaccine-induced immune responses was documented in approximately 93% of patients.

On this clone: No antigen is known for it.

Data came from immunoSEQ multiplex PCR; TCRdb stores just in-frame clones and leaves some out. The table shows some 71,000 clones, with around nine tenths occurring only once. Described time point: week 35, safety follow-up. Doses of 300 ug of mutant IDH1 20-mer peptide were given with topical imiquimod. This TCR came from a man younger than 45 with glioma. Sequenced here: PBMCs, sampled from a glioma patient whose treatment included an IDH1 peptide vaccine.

CDR3 DNA: TGTGCCAGCAGCTACTCACTGGGACTCCCTGAGGGCGTCCTGACTTTC. This gives the protein CASSYSLGLPEGVLTF. The chain recombines TRBV7-9 with TRBJ2-6; possible D gene TRBD2, 6 bases. CDR1 is SEHNR, CDR2 FQNEAQ, per germline (reference sequence). The CDR3 has 16 amino acids. Trimming removed 4 bases from V and 12 bases from J, with 22 bases in between.